This T cell receptor beta chain was obtained from a study of blood T cell repertoires in COVID-19. The CDR3 has 15 residues. Germline V CDR1 and CDR2: SGHVS, FQNEAQ. The ends were cut back, 1 base at V and 8 bases at J, with 15 bases in the middle. TCRdb keeps only in-frame clones here, not all; method: immunoSEQ multiplex PCR. The sample includes roughly 380,000 clones, around nine tenths of them seen just once. The chain uses TRBV7-8 and TRBJ1-5, with a possible D match to TRBD1 (5 bases). The source material was peripheral blood. This receptor was identified in a woman aged 35 to 49 with COVID-19, enrolled during active disease. The CDR3 region has the DNA TGTGCCAGCAGCTTAGTCTTATCATGGGGGGAGCCCCAGCATTTT. Its protein product is CASSLVLSWGEPQHF.